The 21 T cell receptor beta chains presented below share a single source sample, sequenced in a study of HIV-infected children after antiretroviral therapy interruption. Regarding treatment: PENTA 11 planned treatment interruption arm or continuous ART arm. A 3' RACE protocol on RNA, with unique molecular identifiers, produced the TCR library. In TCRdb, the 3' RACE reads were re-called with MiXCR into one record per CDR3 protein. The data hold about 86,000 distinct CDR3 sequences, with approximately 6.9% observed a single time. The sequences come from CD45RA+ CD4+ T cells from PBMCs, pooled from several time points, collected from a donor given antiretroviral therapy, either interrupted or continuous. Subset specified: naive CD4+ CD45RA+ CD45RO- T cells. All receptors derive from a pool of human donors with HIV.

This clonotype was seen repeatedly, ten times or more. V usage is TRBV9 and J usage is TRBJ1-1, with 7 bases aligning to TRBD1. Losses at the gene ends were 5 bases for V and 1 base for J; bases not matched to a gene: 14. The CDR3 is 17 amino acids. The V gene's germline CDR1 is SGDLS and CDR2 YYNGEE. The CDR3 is CASRGQGGGGANTEAFF. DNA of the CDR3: TGTGCCAGCAGGGGCCAGGGGGGAGGGGGCGCGAACACTGAAGCTTTCTTT.

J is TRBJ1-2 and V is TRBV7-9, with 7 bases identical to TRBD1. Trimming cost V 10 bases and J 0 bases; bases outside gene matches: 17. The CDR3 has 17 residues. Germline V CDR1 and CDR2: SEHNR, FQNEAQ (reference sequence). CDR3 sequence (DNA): TGTGCCACCCTTTTAGGGACAGTTAATGCGCCTAACTATGGCTACACCTTC. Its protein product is CATLLGTVNAPNYGYTF.

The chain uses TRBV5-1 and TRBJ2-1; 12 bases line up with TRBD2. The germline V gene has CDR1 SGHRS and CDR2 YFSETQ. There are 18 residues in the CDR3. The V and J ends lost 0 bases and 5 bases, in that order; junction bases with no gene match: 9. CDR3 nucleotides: TGCGCCAGCAGCTTGGTGTTGGGGACTAGCGGGTTCCACAATGAGCAGTTCTTC. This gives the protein CASSLVLGTSGFHNEQFF.

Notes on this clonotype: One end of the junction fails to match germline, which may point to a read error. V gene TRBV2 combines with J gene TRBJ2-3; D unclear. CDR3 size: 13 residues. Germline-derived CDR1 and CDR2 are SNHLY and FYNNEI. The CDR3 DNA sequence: TGTCCCAGCAGTGTAGACCTCACAGATACGCAGTATTTT. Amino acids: CPSSVDLTDTQYF. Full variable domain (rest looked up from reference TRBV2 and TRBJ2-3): EPEVTQTPSHQVTQMGQEVILRCVPISNHLYFYWYRQILGQKVEFLVSFYNNEISEKSEIFDDQFSVERPDGSNFTLKIRSTKLEDSAMYFCPSSVDLTDTQYFGPGTRLTVL.

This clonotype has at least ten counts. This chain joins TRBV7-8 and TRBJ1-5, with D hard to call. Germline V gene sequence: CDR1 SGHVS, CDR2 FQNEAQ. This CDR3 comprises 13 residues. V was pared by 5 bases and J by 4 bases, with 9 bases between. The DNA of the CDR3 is TGTGCCAGCAGCCAGACACGGAATCAGCCCCAGCATTTT. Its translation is CASSQTRNQPQHF.

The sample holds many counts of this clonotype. CDR3 protein: CASRTVPEVGTQYF. In DNA, the CDR3 is TGTGCCAGCAGGACGGTGCCGGAGGTGGGTACGCAGTATTTT. The V call is TRBV6-1, the J call TRBJ2-3, with a tentative D call TRBD2 (5 bases). Germline CDR1 MNHNS, CDR2 SASEGT. V lost 6 bases to trimming and J lost 8 bases, with 18 bases between them. The CDR3 consists of 14 residues.

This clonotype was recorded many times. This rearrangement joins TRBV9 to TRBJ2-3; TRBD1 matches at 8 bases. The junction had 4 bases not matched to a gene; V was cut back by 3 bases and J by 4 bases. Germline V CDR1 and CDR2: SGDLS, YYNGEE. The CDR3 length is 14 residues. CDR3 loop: CASSADRVADTQYF. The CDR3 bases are TGTGCCAGCAGCGCGGACAGGGTAGCAGATACGCAGTATTTT.

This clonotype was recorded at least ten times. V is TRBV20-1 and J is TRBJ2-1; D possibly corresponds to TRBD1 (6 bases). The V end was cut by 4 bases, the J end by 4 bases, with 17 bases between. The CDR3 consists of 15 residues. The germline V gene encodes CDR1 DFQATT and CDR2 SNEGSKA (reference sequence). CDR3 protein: CSAINQGRSYNEQFF. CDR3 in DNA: TGCAGTGCTATAAATCAGGGGCGGTCGTACAATGAGCAGTTCTTC.

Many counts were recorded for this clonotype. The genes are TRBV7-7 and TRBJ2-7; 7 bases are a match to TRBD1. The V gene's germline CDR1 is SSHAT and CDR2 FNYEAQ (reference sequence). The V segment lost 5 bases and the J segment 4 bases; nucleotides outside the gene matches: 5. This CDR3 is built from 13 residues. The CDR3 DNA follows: TGTGCCAGCAGCCCAGGGACAGTTTACGAGCAGTACTTC. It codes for CASSPGTVYEQYF. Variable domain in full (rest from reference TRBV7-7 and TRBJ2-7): GAGVSQSPRYKVTKRGQDVTLRCDPISSHATLYWYQQALGQGPEFLTYFNYEAQPDKSGLPSDRFSAERPEGSISTLTIQRTEQRDSAMYRCASSPGTVYEQYFGPGTRLTVT.

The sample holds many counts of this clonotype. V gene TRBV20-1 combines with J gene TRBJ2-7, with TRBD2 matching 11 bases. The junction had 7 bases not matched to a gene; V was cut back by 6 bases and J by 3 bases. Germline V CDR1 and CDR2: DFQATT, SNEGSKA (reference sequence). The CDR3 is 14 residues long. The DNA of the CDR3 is TGCAGTGCATCGATAGCGGGGGGGAGCTACGAGCAGTACTTC. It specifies CSASIAGGSYEQYF.

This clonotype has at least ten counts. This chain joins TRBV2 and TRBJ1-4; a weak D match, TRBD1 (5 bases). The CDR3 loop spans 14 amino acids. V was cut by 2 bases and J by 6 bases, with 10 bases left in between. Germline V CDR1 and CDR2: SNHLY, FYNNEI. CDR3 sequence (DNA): TGTGCCAGCAGTGAAAGAGGGGACGATGAAAAACTGTTTTTT. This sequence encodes CASSERGDDEKLFF.

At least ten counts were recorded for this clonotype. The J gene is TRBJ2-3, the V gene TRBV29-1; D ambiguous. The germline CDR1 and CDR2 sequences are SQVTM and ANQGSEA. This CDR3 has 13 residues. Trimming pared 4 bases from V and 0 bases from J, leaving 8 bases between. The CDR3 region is CSVVGPSTDTQYF. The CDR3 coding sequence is TGCAGCGTTGTCGGGCCTAGCACAGATACGCAGTATTTT.

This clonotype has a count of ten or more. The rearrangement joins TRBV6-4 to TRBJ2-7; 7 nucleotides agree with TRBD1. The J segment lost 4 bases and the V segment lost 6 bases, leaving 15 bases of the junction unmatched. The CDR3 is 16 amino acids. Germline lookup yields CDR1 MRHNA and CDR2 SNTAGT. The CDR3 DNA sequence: TGTGCCAGCAGGACGACGCAGGGGGTAGGTCGGTACGAGCAGTACTTC. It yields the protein CASRTTQGVGRYEQYF.

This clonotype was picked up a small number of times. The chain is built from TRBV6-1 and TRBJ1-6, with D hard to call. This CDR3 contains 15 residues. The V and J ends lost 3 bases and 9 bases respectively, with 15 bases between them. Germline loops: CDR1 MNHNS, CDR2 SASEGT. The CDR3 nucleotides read TGTGCCAGCAGTGACATCTCCGGGGTTGCTTCACCCCTCCACTTT. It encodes CASSDISGVASPLHF.

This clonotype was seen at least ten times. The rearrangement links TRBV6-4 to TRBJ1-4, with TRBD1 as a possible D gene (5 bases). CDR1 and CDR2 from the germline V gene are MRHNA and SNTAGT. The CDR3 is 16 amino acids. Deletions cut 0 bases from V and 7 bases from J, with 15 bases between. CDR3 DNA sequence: TGTGCCAGCAGTGACTCGGGAGGCCAGGGTGGTGAAAAACTGTTTTTT. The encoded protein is CASSDSGGQGGEKLFF.

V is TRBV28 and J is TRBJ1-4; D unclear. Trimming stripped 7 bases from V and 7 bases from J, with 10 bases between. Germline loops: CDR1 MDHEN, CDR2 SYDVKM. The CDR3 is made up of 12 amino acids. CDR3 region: CASKEMGEKLFF. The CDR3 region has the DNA TGTGCCAGCAAGGAAATGGGTGAAAAACTGTTTTTT.

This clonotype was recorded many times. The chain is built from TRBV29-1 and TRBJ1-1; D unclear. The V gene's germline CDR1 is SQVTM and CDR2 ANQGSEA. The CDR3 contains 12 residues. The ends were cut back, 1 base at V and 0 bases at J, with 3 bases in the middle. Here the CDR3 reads CSVEVLNTEAFF. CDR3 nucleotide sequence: TGCAGCGTTGAAGTGTTGAACACTGAAGCTTTCTTT. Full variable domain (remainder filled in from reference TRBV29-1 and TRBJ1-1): SAVISQKPSRDICQRGTSLTIQCQVDSQVTMMFWYRQQPGQSLTLIATANQGSEATYESGFVIDKFPISRPNLTFSTLTVSNMSPEDSSIYLCSVEVLNTEAFFGQGTRLTVV.

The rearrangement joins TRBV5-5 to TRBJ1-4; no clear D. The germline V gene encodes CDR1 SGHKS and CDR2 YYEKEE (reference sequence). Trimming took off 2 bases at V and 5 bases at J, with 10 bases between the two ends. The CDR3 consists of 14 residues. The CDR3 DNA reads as TGTGCCAGCAGCTTAGGGCAGTCCAATGAAAAACTGTTTTTT. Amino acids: CASSLGQSNEKLFF.

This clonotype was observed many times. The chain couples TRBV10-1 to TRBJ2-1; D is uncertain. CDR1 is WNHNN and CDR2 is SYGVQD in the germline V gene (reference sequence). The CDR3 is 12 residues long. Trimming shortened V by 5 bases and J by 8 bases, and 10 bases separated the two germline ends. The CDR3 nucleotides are TGCGCCAGCAGTCGAAGCCTCGATGAGCAGTTCTTC. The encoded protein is CASSRSLDEQFF.

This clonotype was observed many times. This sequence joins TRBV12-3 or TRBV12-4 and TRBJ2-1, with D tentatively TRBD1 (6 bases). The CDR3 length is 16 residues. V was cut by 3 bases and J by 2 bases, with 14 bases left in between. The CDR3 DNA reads TGTGCCAGCAGTTTCCCGCACAGGGCCACCTACAATGAGCAGTTCTTC. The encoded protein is CASSFPHRATYNEQFF.

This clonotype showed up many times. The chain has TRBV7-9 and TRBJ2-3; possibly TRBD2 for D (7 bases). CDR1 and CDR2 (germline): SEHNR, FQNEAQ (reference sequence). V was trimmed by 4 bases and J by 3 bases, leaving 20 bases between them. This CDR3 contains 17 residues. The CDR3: CASSSRKGGPNTDTQYF. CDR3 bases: TGTGCCAGCAGCTCCCGGAAGGGGGGGCCTAATACAGATACGCAGTATTTT.